Shown below are 12 T cell receptor beta chains from a single sample sequenced in a study of blood T cell repertoires in COVID-19. Assay used: immunoSEQ multiplex PCR; TCRdb lists only in-frame clones, some missing. The sample holds roughly 230,000 clones; approximately 81% are singletons and the top ten take around 0.89%. Sequenced material: peripheral blood. These receptors all stem from a man in his forties with acute or convalescent COVID-19.

A single count supports this clone. The J gene is TRBJ2-7, the V gene TRBV28; maybe TRBD1 (6 bases). Trimming stripped 6 bases from V and 6 bases from J, with 24 bases between. This CDR3 is 16 amino acids long. The germline gives CDR1 MDHEN, CDR2 SYDVKM. The chain's CDR3 is CASSPPGARASTEQYF. The CDR3, as DNA: TGTGCCAGCAGCCCCCCAGGGGCCCGAGCCTCCACCGAGCAGTACTTC.

The chain joins TRBV30 to TRBJ1-2; D is possibly TRBD1 (6 bases). Looked up from germline, CDR1 is GTSNPN and CDR2 is SVGIG (reference sequence). This CDR3 spans 14 amino acids. Deletions cut 3 bases from V and 1 base from J, with 12 bases between. The CDR3 sequence: CAWRGQPSNYGYTF. The DNA of the CDR3 is TGTGCCTGGAGAGGACAGCCGAGTAACTATGGCTACACCTTC.

The V call is TRBV2, the J call TRBJ2-7, with 7 nucleotides matching TRBD1. V lost 6 bases and J lost 0; bases outside the gene matches: 5. Germline V gene sequence: CDR1 SNHLY, CDR2 FYNNEI. CDR3 length: 14 residues. CDR3 coding DNA: TGTGCCAGCAGCCGACAGGGAGACTCCTACGAGCAGTACTTC. Encoded protein: CASSRQGDSYEQYF.

The chain carries TRBV28 and TRBJ1-5; D is uncertain. Trimming shortened V by 6 bases and J by 3 bases, and 6 bases separated the two germline ends. CDR3 length: 12 amino acids. Germline V lookup: CDR1 MDHEN, CDR2 SYDVKM. The CDR3 region has the DNA TGTGCCAGCAGGCGGGTCAATCAGCCCCAGCATTTT. This gives the protein CASRRVNQPQHF. The variable domain in full, completed from reference TRBV28 and TRBJ1-5, reads DVKVTQSSRYLVKRTGEKVFLECVQDMDHENMFWYRQDPGLGLRLIYFSYDVKMKEKGDIPEGYSVSREKKERFSLILESASTNQTSMYLCASRRVNQPQHFGDGTRLSIL.

The chain links TRBV27 to TRBJ2-1, with TRBD2 matching over 11 bases. V was pared by 5 bases and J by 0 bases, with 6 bases of the junction left unmatched. Germline-derived CDR1 and CDR2 are MNHEY and SMNVEV (reference sequence). The CDR3 extends over 17 amino acids. The CDR3 spells CASSPPSGGNSYNEQFF. The CDR3 DNA reads as TGTGCCAGCAGTCCACCTAGCGGGGGGAACTCCTACAATGAGCAGTTCTTC.

V gene TRBV13 combines with J gene TRBJ1-1; D unresolved. The germline V gene encodes CDR1 PRHDT and CDR2 FYEKMQ (reference sequence). This CDR3 contains 14 residues. Trimming removed 6 bases from V and 1 base from J, with 12 bases in between. CDR3 region: CASREGGKNTEAFF. The CDR3 DNA reads TGTGCCAGCAGAGAAGGAGGGAAGAACACTGAAGCTTTCTTT.

This chain connects TRBV5-1 to TRBJ2-5; 7 nucleotides line up with TRBD1. Germline CDR1 and CDR2: SGHRS and YFSETQ. J was trimmed by 5 bases and V by 0 bases; bases with no gene match: 7. The CDR3 spans 15 residues. This CDR3 is CASSLDRGSGETQYF. The CDR3 DNA follows: TGCGCCAGCAGCTTGGACAGGGGCTCTGGGGAGACCCAGTACTTC.

This clone was picked up one time. The rearrangement uses TRBV19 and TRBJ2-7, with D possibly TRBD1 on 6 matching bases. This CDR3 contains 16 residues. V lost 3 bases and J 6 bases, leaving 21 bases between the germline ends. Germline-derived CDR1 and CDR2 are LNHDA and SQIVND (reference sequence). The CDR3: CASSMDLRGASAEQYF. In nucleotides, the CDR3 is TGTGCCAGTAGTATGGACCTCAGGGGAGCGTCTGCCGAGCAGTACTTC.

The chain combines TRBV7-2 with TRBJ2-1, with 11 bases lining up with TRBD2. This CDR3 region has 19 residues. J was trimmed by 8 bases and V by 2 bases; bases with no gene match: 17. Germline V CDR1 and CDR2: SGHTA, FQGNSA. The CDR3 DNA reads as TGTGCCAGCAGCTTAAAAGTGGGAGTGACTAGCGGGGCGGGCGATGAGCAGTTCTTC. Protein sequence: CASSLKVGVTSGAGDEQFF.

This clone was detected only once. The junction does not match germline at one end; this may be a read error. The chain carries TRBV30 and TRBJ2-1, with D tentatively TRBD2 (5 bases). The CDR3 is 13 amino acids. Germline V gene data show CDR1 as GTSNPN and CDR2 as SVGIG (reference sequence). CDR3 DNA sequence: TGTGCCGGGAGAGTTGGCGGCTACAATGAGCAGTTCTTC. Translation: CAGRVGGYNEQFF. The variable domain in full, with the rest retrieved from reference TRBV30 and TRBJ2-1, is SQTIHQWPATLVQPVGSPLSLECTVEGTSNPNLYWYRQAAGRGLQLLFYSVGIGQISSEVPQNLSASRPQDRQFILSSKKLLLSDSGFYLCAGRVGGYNEQFFGPGTRLTVL.

The chain employs TRBV7-9 and TRBJ1-2; TRBD1 is a possible D gene (5 bases). Per germline, CDR1 SEHNR and CDR2 FQNEAQ (reference sequence). The CDR3 has 15 amino acids. V was clipped by 1 base and J by 6 bases, with 15 bases between them. The CDR3 DNA sequence: TGTGCCAGCAGCTTAGGGCAGGGCCAGCTCGATGGCTACACCTTC. Protein product: CASSLGQGQLDGYTF.

The rearrangement links TRBV9 to TRBJ1-3; D is ambiguous. Germline-derived CDR1 and CDR2 are SGDLS and YYNGEE. The CDR3 extends over 12 amino acids. V lost 5 bases, J lost 0 bases, and 3 bases lay in between. The CDR3 DNA reads TGTGCCAGCAGTCGCTCTGGAAACACCATATATTTT. Protein: CASSRSGNTIYF.